The next 27 T cell receptor beta chains were all read from a single sample in a study of T cell repertoires in cytomegalovirus infection. Each CDR3 protein is one row after TCRdb ran MiXCR on the reads. This sample has 200,000 to 250,000 distinct CDR3 sequences; roughly 6.5% occur once, and the top ten carry roughly 6%. The material sequenced was PBMCs. The receptors here all came from a human donor in good health (CMV status not recorded). Some clones in this sample may be carry-over from other donors' samples.

This clonotype was seen at least ten times. The genes are TRBV19 and TRBJ1-2, with 7 nucleotides matching TRBD1. Germline CDR1 and CDR2: LNHDA and SQIVND (reference sequence). This CDR3 region has 14 residues. V was pared by 5 bases and J by 2 bases, with 5 bases of the junction left unmatched. This CDR3 reads CASSADRSNYGYTF. CDR3 coding DNA: TGTGCCAGTAGTGCGGACAGGTCAAACTATGGCTACACCTTC.

This clonotype was counted at least ten times. The chain employs TRBV7-9 and TRBJ2-6; no clear D. The CDR3 extends over 15 amino acids. Trimming took off 5 bases at V and 1 base at J, with 9 bases between the two ends. Per germline, CDR1 SEHNR and CDR2 FQNEAQ (reference sequence). CDR3: CASSLTTSGANVLTF. The CDR3 DNA reads as TGTGCCAGCAGCCTAACTACTTCTGGGGCCAACGTCCTGACTTTC.

Ten or more counts support this clonotype. J is TRBJ1-5 and V is TRBV20-1, with D unclear. V was clipped by 0 bases and J by 9 bases, with 15 bases between them. The CDR3 is made up of 14 amino acids. CDR1 and CDR2 (germline): DFQATT, SNEGSKA (reference sequence). The CDR3 protein is CSARESGIPGPQHF. The CDR3, as DNA: TGCAGTGCTAGAGAATCTGGGATTCCAGGGCCCCAGCATTTT.

This clonotype was seen only a few times. The CDR3 loop is CSARKGWNYGYTF. CDR3 DNA: TGCAGTGCTAGGAAGGGGTGGAACTATGGCTACACCTTC. V is TRBV20-1 and J is TRBJ1-2; a possible D gene is TRBD1 (5 bases). V lost 3 bases and J 2 bases, leaving 10 bases between the germline ends. The CDR3 has 13 residues. Germline CDR1 and CDR2: DFQATT and SNEGSKA (reference sequence).

The sample holds many counts of this clonotype. J is TRBJ2-5 and V is TRBV7-2; D not resolved. Germline lookup yields CDR1 SGHTA and CDR2 FQGNSA. V was clipped by 3 bases and J by 5 bases, with 4 bases between them. This CDR3 spans 11 amino acids. This chain's CDR3 is CASSFFETQYF. The CDR3 region has the DNA TGTGCCAGCAGCTTCTTTGAGACCCAGTACTTC.

Ten or more counts support this clonotype. The V gene is TRBV6-2 or TRBV6-3, the J gene TRBJ1-1, with 9 nucleotides matching TRBD1. CDR1 and CDR2 from the germline V gene are MNHEY and SVGEGT. The V gene end was trimmed by 5 bases and the J gene end by 5 bases; junction bases not matched to a gene: 15. The length of the CDR3 is 17 residues. DNA of the CDR3: TGTGCCAGCAGTGCGGGCCCGGGACAGGGCTCGAGGACTGAAGCTTTCTTT. Amino acids: CASSAGPGQGSRTEAFF.

This clonotype was seen many times. The rearrangement links TRBV7-9 to TRBJ2-7, with 10 positions matching TRBD2. CDR1 is SEHNR and CDR2 is FQNEAQ in the germline V gene (reference sequence). The CDR3 runs to 18 residues. With 1 base clipped from V and 2 bases from J, the junction kept 11 bases outside the gene matches. The CDR3 loop reads CASSLVLAGVSQTYEQYF. In DNA form, the CDR3 reads TGTGCCAGCAGCTTAGTTCTAGCGGGGGTCTCTCAAACCTACGAGCAGTACTTC.

Many counts were recorded for this clonotype. This chain joins TRBV7-8 and TRBJ2-1, with 8 bases aligning to TRBD1. V dropped 5 bases and J dropped 4; count of bases not matched to a gene: 10. The CDR3 spans 16 residues. Germline V gene sequence: CDR1 SGHVS, CDR2 FQNEAQ. The CDR3 DNA sequence: TGTGCCAGCAGCCAATCCCCAGGGGGCGGTTACAATGAGCAGTTCTTC. Its protein product is CASSQSPGGGYNEQFF. The full variable domain, completed using reference TRBV7-8 and TRBJ2-1, is GAGVSQSPRYKVAKRGQDVALRCDPISGHVSLFWYQQALGQGPEFLTYFQNEAQLDKSGLPSDRFFAERPEGSVSTLKIQRTQQEDSAVYLCASSQSPGGGYNEQFFGPGTRLTVL.

Concerning this clonotype itself: A read error may explain this, as a much larger clone is one base away. J is TRBJ2-3 and V is TRBV29-1; D remains unclear. The CDR3 extends over 12 amino acids. Germline loops: CDR1 SQVTM, CDR2 ANQGSEA. V was pared by 6 bases and J by 5 bases, with 12 bases between. CDR3 bases: TGCAGCGTAAACCCGATCAAAGATACGCAGTATTTT. Amino acid sequence: CSVNPIKDTQYF.

This clonotype came up many times. V gene TRBV29-1 combines with J gene TRBJ2-7; 9 bases fit TRBD1. The CDR3 spans 12 residues. With 3 bases clipped from V and 6 bases from J, the junction kept 3 bases outside the gene matches. CDR1 is SQVTM and CDR2 is ANQGSEA in the germline V gene. Here the CDR3 reads CSVDGQGREQYF. The CDR3 DNA sequence: TGCAGCGTTGATGGACAGGGGCGCGAGCAGTACTTC.

The chain is built from TRBV2 and TRBJ1-2; perhaps TRBD1 as D (6 bases). This CDR3 is 15 amino acids long. With 6 bases removed from V and 8 bases from J, the gap between germline ends came to 22 bases. Germline-derived CDR1 and CDR2 are SNHLY and FYNNEI. The CDR3 sequence is CASSDLKRGARGYTF. The CDR3 region has the DNA TGTGCCAGCAGCGACTTAAAGAGGGGGGCGAGGGGCTACACCTTC.

Ten or more counts support this clonotype. The V gene is TRBV30, the J gene TRBJ1-5; D gene uncertain. From germline, CDR1 is GTSNPN and CDR2 SVGIG (reference sequence). This CDR3 comprises 14 residues. V dropped 4 bases and J dropped 1 base, with 11 bases sitting between them. CDR3 DNA sequence: TGTGCCTGGACCAAGGATTCCAGCAATCAGCCCCAGCATTTT. Protein product: CAWTKDSSNQPQHF.

At least ten counts were recorded for this clonotype. The chain is built from TRBV15 and TRBJ1-3; tentatively, D is TRBD1 (5 bases). This CDR3 spans 17 amino acids. Per germline, CDR1 LNHNV and CDR2 YYDKDF (reference sequence). V lost 3 bases and J lost 0, with 15 bases in between. DNA for the CDR3: TGTGCCACCAGCAGTCAACCCAGGGCGAGCTCTGGAAACACCATATATTTT. Translating gives CATSSQPRASSGNTIYF.

Many counts were recorded for this clonotype. The chain joins TRBV19 to TRBJ1-3; TRBD1 might be the D (6 bases). V was clipped by 3 bases and J by 2 bases, with 11 bases between them. Per the germline V gene, CDR1 is LNHDA and CDR2 is SQIVND (reference sequence). The CDR3 extends over 15 amino acids. CDR3 sequence reads: CASSIDRTAGNTIYF. CDR3 bases: TGTGCCAGTAGTATCGACCGGACAGCTGGAAACACCATATATTTT.

This clonotype was observed at least ten times. J is TRBJ2-6 and V is TRBV20-1; tentatively, D is TRBD2 (5 bases). CDR1 is DFQATT, CDR2 SNEGSKA, per germline (reference sequence). This CDR3 comprises 14 residues. The V and J ends lost 1 base and 2 bases respectively, with 6 bases between them. DNA of the CDR3: TGCAGTGCTAGAGTGGGAGCTGGGGCCAACGTCCTGACTTTC. Amino acid sequence: CSARVGAGANVLTF.

This clonotype was observed a few times. V gene TRBV20-1 combines with J gene TRBJ2-5; 8 nucleotides align to TRBD1. V lost 0 bases and J lost 2; bases outside the gene matches: 2. Germline CDR1 DFQATT, CDR2 SNEGSKA (reference sequence). The CDR3 length is 14 residues. Here the CDR3 reads CSARDHRGQETQYF. The CDR3 bases are TGCAGTGCTAGAGATCACAGGGGGCAAGAGACCCAGTACTTC.

This clonotype was counted at least ten times. J is TRBJ1-2 and V is TRBV29-1, with 8 bases aligning to TRBD1. CDR3 length: 13 amino acids. CDR1 and CDR2 from the germline V gene are SQVTM and ANQGSEA. With V trimmed by 5 bases and J by 4 bases, 6 bases remained unmatched. CDR3 sequence: CSVFGQGSYGYTF. CDR3 nucleotide sequence: TGCAGCGTTTTTGGACAGGGTTCCTATGGCTACACCTTC.

There are many counts of this clonotype. This chain joins TRBV12-5 and TRBJ2-2, with TRBD2 matching 11 bases. The CDR3 runs 15 residues. Per the germline V gene, CDR1 is LGHNT and CDR2 is FRNRAP. V was clipped by 7 bases and J by 6 bases; unmatched bases: 7. The CDR3 region has the DNA TGTGCTAGTGCCGTTTGGACTAGCGGGCCCGGGGAGCTGTTTTTT. Translated, it gives CASAVWTSGPGELFF.

This clonotype was recorded at least ten times. The chain is built from TRBV19 and TRBJ1-5; D is ambiguous. The V gene lost 9 bases and the J gene lost 1 base, with 10 bases spanning the gap. The CDR3 is 13 residues long. Germline V gene data show CDR1 as LNHDA and CDR2 as SQIVND (reference sequence). As DNA, the CDR3 is TGTGCCAGCTCGGACGGGAGCAATCAGCCCCAGCATTTT. This sequence encodes CASSDGSNQPQHF.

This clonotype has a count of ten or more. This CDR3 is CASSLVPPGLAGQPQHF. In DNA, the CDR3 is TGTGCCAGCAGCTTAGTTCCCCCGGGGCTAGCGGGTCAGCCCCAGCATTTT. J is TRBJ1-5 and V is TRBV7-2; possible D gene TRBD1, 5 bases. Looked up from germline, CDR1 is SGHTA and CDR2 is FQGNSA. V was trimmed by 1 base and J by 6 bases, leaving 19 bases between them. CDR3 length equals 17 residues. Looking up the rest from reference TRBV7-2 and TRBJ1-5 gives the full variable domain: GAGVSQSPSNKVTEKGKDVELRCDPISGHTALYWYRQSLGQGLEFLIYFQGNSAPDKSGLPSDRFSAERTGGSVSTLTIQRTQQEDSAVYLCASSLVPPGLAGQPQHFGDGTRLSIL.

The table lists this clonotype with many counts. The genes are TRBV6-2 or TRBV6-3 and TRBJ2-7; D might be TRBD1 or TRBD2, each matching 7 bases. The CDR3 is 14 residues long. Trimming removed 8 bases from V and 0 bases from J, with 14 bases in between. Germline assignment: CDR1 MNHEY and CDR2 SVGEGT. The CDR3 bases are TGTGCCAGCGCGAAGCGGGACAGCTCCTACGAGCAGTACTTC. Encoded protein: CASAKRDSSYEQYF.

Points on this clonotype: It may be a read error: a sequence one base away is much more abundant. The genes are TRBV11-2 and TRBJ2-4; tentative D call: TRBD2 (5 bases). Germline CDR1 is SGHAT and CDR2 is FQNNGV. V shed 4 bases and J shed 3 bases, with 13 bases lying between them. The CDR3 spans 15 residues. For the CDR3, the DNA is TGTGCCAGCAGCTCCGCGTTTGGGAGCAAAAACATTCAGTACTTC. Translating it yields CASSSAFGSKNIQYF.

This clonotype appeared many times. The chain uses TRBV11-2 and TRBJ1-1, with a weak D call TRBD1 (6 bases). Germline V gene lookup returns CDR1 SGHAT and CDR2 FQNNGV. The CDR3 is 17 amino acids. V was clipped by 1 base and J by 3 bases, with 18 bases between them. The CDR3, as DNA: TGTGCCAGCAGCTTAGTCTCCGGGACACCTATGGACACTGAAGCTTTCTTT. Protein product: CASSLVSGTPMDTEAFF. The complete variable domain, with remaining parts taken from reference TRBV11-2 and TRBJ1-1, reads EAGVAQSPRYKIIEKRQSVAFWCNPISGHATLYWYQQILGQGPKLLIQFQNNGVVDDSQLPKDRFSAERLKGVDSTLKIQPAKLEDSAVYLCASSLVSGTPMDTEAFFGQGTRLTVV.

A remark on this clonotype: At one boundary the junction diverges from the germline segment, which might be a read error. V and J are TRBV20-1 and TRBJ1-3; TRBD1 might be the D (5 bases). CDR1 and CDR2 (germline): DFQATT, SNEGSKA (reference sequence). The CDR3 is 11 amino acids. In nucleotides, the CDR3 is TGCAGTGCCAGGGAAGAAAACACCTTATATTTT. This sequence encodes CSAREENTLYF.

This clonotype has at least ten counts. This chain joins TRBV6-2 or TRBV6-3 and TRBJ2-3; D is unresolved. This CDR3 contains 16 residues. V was pared by 0 bases and J by 6 bases, with 16 bases between. Germline V gives CDR1 MNHEY, CDR2 SVGEGT. The CDR3 DNA reads as TGTGCCAGCAGTTACTCGCTGCGGCGAGTAACTGATACGCAGTATTTT. Its protein is CASSYSLRRVTDTQYF.

Many counts were recorded for this clonotype. J is TRBJ2-5 and V is TRBV15; possible D gene TRBD1, 6 bases. Trimming shortened V by 3 bases and J by 5 bases, and 16 bases separated the two germline ends. The CDR3 sequence is 15 residues long. Germline V gene lookup returns CDR1 LNHNV and CDR2 YYDKDF (reference sequence). CDR3 loop: CATSRDHRERETQYF. CDR3 nucleotides: TGTGCCACCAGCAGGGACCACAGGGAGCGGGAGACCCAGTACTTC.

The chain recombines TRBV5-1 with TRBJ2-2; perhaps TRBD1 as D (5 bases). The CDR3 sequence is 15 residues long. The V and J ends lost 2 bases and 4 bases respectively, with 12 bases between them. Germline-derived CDR1 and CDR2 are SGHRS and YFSETQ. The CDR3 here is CASSFTQALTGELFF. The CDR3 region has the DNA TGCGCCAGCAGCTTCACACAGGCACTCACCGGGGAGCTGTTTTTT.